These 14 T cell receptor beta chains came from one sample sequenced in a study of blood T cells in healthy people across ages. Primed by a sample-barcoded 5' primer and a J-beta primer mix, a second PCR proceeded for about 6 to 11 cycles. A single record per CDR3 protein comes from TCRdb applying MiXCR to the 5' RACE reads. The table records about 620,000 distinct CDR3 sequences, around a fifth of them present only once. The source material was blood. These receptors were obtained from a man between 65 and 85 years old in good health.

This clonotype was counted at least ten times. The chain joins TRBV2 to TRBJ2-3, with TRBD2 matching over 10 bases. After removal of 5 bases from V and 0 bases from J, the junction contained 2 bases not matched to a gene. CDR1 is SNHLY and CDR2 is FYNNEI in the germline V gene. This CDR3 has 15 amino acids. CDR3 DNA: TGTGCCAGCAGTTGGACTAGCGGTAGCACAGATACGCAGTATTTT. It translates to CASSWTSGSTDTQYF.

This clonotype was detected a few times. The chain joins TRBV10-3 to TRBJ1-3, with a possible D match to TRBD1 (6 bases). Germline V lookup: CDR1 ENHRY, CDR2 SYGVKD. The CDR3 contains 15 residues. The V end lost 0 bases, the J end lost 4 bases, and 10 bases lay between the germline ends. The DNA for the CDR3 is TGTGCCATCAGTGAGTCTGGGACAATGGGAAACACCATATATTTT. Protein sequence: CAISESGTMGNTIYF.

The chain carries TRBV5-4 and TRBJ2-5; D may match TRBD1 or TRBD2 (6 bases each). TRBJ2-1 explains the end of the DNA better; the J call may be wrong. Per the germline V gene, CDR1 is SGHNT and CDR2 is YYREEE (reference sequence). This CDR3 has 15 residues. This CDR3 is CASSLAGGMVNEQFF. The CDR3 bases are TGTGCCAGCAGCTTGGCCGGGGGCATGGTAAATGAGCAGTTCTTC.

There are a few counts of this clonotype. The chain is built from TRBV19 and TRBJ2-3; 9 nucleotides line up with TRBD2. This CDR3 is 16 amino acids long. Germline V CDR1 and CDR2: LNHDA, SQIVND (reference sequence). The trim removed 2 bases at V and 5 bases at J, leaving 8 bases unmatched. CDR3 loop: CASSIPSVAGVDTQYF. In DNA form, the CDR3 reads TGTGCCAGTAGTATACCCAGTGTAGCGGGAGTAGATACGCAGTATTTT.

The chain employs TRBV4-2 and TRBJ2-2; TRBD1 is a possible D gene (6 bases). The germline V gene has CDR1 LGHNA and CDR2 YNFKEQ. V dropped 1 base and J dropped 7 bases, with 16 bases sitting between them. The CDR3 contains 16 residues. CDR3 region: CASSQGRNRAIGELFF. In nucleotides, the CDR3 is TGTGCCAGCAGCCAAGGTCGTAACAGGGCAATCGGGGAGCTGTTTTTT.

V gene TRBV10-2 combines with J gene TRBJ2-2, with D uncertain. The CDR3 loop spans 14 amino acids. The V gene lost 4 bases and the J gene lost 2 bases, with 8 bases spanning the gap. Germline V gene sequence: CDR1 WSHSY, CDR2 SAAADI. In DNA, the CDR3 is TGCGCCAGCAGTGTTACGGCCAACACCGGGGAGCTGTTTTTT. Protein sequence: CASSVTANTGELFF.

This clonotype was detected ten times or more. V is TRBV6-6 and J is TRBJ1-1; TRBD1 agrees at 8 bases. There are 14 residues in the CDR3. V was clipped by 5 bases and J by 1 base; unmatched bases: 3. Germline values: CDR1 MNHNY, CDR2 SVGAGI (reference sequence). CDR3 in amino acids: CASSAGTGNTEAFF. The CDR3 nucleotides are TGTGCCAGCAGTGCCGGGACAGGGAACACTGAAGCTTTCTTT.

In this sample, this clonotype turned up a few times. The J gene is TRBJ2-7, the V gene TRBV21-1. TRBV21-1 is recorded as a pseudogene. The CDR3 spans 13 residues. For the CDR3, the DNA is TGTGCCAGCGTGTTCGGCAGCTCCTACGAGCAGTACTTC. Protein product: CASVFGSSYEQYF.

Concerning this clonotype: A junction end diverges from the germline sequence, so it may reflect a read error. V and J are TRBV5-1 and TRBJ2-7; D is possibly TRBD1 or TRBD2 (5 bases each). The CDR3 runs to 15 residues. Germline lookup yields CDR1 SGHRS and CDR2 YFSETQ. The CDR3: CASSLEGTVFYEQYF. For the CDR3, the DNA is TGCGCCAGCAGTTTGGAAGGGACGGTCTTTTACGAGCAGTACTTC. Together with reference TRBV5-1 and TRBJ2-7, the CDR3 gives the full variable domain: KAGVTQTPRYLIKTRGQQVTLSCSPISGHRSVSWYQQTPGQGLQFLFEYFSETQRNKGNFPGRFSGRQFSNSRSEMNVSTLELGDSALYLCASSLEGTVFYEQYFGPGTRLTVT.

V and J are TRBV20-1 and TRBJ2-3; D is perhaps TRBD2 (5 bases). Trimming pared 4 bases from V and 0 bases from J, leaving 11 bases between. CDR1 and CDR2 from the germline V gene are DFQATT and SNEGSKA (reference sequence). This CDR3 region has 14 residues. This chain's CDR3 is CSATSSGSTDTQYF. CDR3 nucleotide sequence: TGCAGTGCTACCTCGAGCGGAAGCACAGATACGCAGTATTTT.

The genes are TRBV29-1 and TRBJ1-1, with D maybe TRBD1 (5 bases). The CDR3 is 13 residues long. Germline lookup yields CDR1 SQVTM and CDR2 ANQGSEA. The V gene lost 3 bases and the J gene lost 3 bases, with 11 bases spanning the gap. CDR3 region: CSVDRDGDTEAFF. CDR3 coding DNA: TGCAGCGTTGACAGGGACGGTGACACTGAAGCTTTCTTT. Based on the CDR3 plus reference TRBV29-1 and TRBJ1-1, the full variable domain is SAVISQKPSRDICQRGTSLTIQCQVDSQVTMMFWYRQQPGQSLTLIATANQGSEATYESGFVIDKFPISRPNLTFSTLTVSNMSPEDSSIYLCSVDRDGDTEAFFGQGTRLTVV.

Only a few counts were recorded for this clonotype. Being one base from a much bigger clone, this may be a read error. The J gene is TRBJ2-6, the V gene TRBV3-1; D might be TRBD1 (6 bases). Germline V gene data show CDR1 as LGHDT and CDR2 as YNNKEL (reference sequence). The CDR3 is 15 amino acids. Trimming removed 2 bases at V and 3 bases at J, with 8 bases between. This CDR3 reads CASSQQGFGANVLTF. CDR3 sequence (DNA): TGTGCCAGCAGCCAACAGGGGTTTGGGGCCAACGTCCTGACTTTC.

The CDR3: CASSRLADYEQYF. CDR3 DNA: TGTGCCAGCAGTCGACTAGCGGACTACGAGCAGTACTTC. V is TRBV12-3 or TRBV12-4 and J is TRBJ2-7, with 9 nucleotides matching TRBD2. Unmatched junction bases numbered 2, after V lost 5 bases and J lost 3 bases. The CDR3 is made up of 13 amino acids.

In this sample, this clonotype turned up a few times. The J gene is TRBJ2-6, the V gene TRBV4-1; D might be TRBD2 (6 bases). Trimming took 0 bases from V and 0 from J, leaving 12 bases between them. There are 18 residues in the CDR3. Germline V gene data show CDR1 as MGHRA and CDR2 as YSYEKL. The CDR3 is CASSQEDSSDSGANVLTF. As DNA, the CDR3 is TGCGCCAGCAGCCAAGAGGATTCTAGCGACTCTGGGGCCAACGTCCTGACTTTC.